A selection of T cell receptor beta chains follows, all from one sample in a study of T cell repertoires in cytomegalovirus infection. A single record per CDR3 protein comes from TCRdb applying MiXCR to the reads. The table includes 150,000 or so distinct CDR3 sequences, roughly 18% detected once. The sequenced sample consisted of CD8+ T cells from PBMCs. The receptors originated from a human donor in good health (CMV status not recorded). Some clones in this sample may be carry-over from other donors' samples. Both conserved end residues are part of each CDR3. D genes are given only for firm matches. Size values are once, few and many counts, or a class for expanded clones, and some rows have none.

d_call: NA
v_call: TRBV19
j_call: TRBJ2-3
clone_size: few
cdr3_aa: CASSTEGRSTDTQYF
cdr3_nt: TGTGCCAGTAGTACTGAGGGACGGTCGACAGATACGCAGTATTTT

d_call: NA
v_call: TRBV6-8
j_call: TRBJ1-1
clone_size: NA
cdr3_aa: CASRDRDTEAFF
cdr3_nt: TGTGCCAGCAGGGACAGAGACACTGAAGCTTTCTTT

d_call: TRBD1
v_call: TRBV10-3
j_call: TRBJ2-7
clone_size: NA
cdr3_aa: CASLPDRGRVEQYF
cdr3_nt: TGTGCCAGCCTTCCTGACAGGGGGCGCGTCGAGCAGTACTTC

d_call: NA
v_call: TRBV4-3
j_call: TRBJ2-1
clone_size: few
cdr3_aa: CASSQDYRWRSSYNEQFF
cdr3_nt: TGCGCCAGCAGCCAAGATTATCGTTGGCGGTCCTCCTACAATGAGCAGTTCTTC

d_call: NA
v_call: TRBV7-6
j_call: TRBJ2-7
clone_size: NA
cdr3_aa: CASSLYHGHTYEQYF
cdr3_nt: TGTGCCAGCAGCCTTTATCACGGACATACCTACGAGCAGTACTTC

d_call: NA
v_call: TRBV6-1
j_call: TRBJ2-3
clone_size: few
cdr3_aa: CASSGRHTQYF
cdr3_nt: TGTGCCAGCAGTGGACGTCATACGCAGTATTTT

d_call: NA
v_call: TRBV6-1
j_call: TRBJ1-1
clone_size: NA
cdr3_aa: CASSGLGLREAFF
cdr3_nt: TGTGCCAGCAGTGGCTTAGGGTTACGAGAAGCTTTCTTT

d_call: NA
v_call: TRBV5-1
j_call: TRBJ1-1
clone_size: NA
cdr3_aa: CASSAGRPEAFF
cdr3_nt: TGCGCCAGCAGCGCGGGACGGCCTGAAGCTTTCTTT

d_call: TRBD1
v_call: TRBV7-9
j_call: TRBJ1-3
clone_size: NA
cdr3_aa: CASSHMGQTSGNTIYF
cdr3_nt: TGTGCCAGCAGCCATATGGGACAGACCTCTGGAAACACCATATATTTT

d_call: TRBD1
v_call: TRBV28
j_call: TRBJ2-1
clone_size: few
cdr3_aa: CASSNDRDNSGFF
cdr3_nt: TGTGCCAGCAGCAACGACAGGGATAATTCGGGGTTCTTC

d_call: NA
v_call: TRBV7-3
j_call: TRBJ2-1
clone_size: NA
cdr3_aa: CASSLSGFYNEQFF
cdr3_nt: TGTGCCAGCAGCCTAAGCGGCTTCTACAATGAGCAGTTCTTC

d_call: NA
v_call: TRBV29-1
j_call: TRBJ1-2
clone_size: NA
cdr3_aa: CSVPGNGGYTF
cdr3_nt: TGCAGCGTCCCAGGGAATGGAGGCTACACCTTC

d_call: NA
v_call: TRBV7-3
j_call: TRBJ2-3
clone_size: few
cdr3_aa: CASSRRARTDTQYF
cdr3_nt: TGTGCCAGCAGCCGACGGGCACGCACAGATACGCAGTATTTT